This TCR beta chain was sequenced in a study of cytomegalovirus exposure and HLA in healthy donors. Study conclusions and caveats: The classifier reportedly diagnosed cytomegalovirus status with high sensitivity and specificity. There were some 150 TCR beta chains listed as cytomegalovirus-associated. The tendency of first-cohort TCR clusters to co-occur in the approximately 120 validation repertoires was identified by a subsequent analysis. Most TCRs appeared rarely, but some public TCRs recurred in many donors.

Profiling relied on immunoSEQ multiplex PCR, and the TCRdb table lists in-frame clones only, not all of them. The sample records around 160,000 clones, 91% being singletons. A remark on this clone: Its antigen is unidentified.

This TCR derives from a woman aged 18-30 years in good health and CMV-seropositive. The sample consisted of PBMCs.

The CDR3 DNA reads as TGTGCCAGCAGCCCCCCCGGGGAAGGGGGCAGTGAGCAGTTCTTC. Protein sequence: CASSPPGEGGSEQFF. The rearrangement links TRBV28 to TRBJ2-1; 7 nucleotides line up with TRBD1. The V segment lost 6 bases and the J segment 9 bases; nucleotides outside the gene matches: 14. The CDR3 extends over 15 amino acids. Germline V gene lookup returns CDR1 MDHEN and CDR2 SYDVKM.